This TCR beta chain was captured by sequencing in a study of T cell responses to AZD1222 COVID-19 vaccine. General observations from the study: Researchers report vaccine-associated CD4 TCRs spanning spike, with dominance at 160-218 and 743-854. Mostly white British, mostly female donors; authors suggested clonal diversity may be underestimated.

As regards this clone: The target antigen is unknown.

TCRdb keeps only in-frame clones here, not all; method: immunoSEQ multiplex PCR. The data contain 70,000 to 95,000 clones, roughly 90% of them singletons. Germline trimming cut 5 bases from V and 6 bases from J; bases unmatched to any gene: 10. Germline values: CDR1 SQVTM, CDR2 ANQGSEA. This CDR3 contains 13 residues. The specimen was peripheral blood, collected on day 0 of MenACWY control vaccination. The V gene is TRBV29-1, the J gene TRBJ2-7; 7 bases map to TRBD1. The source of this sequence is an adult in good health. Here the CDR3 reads CSVSFNRGGEQYF. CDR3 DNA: TGCAGCGTTTCTTTCAACAGGGGCGGCGAGCAGTACTTC.